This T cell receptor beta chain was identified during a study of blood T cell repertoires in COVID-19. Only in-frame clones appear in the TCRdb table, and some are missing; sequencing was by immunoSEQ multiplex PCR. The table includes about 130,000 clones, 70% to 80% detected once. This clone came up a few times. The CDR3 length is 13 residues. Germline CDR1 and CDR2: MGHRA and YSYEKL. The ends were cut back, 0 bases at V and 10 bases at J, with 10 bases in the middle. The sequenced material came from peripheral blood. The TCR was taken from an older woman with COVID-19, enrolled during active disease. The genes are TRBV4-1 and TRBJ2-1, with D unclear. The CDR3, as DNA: TGCGCCAGCAGCCAAGAGGTATACGGGGAGCAGTTCTTC. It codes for CASSQEVYGEQFF.